There are many counts of the clone carrying this TCR beta chain. Its antigen remains unknown. 5'-RACE, quantitative and with molecular barcodes, yielded the TCR beta libraries. TCRdb ran MiXCR on the 5' RACE reads and lists one entry per CDR3 protein. The sample shows about 360,000 distinct CDR3 sequences, roughly 20% of them seen only once. This entry belongs to a study of CD8 T cells in ankylosing spondylitis. Trimming cost V 1 base and J 3 bases, with 13 bases left between them. There are 15 residues in the CDR3. Germline assignment: CDR1 LGHNA and CDR2 YNFKEQ. Findings and caveats of the study: It appeared that ankylosing spondylitis blood was characterized by a TCR beta motif of several highly homologous variants.

The V gene is TRBV4-2, the J gene TRBJ2-7, with D tentatively TRBD1 (5 bases). The clonotype comes from a male donor with ankylosing spondylitis or in good health (not recorded which). Specimen: blood, either unsorted or a sorted T cell fraction (not recorded which). The chain's CDR3 is CASSQGYDSRYEQYF. The CDR3 DNA is TGTGCCAGCAGCCAAGGATATGACAGCCGCTACGAGCAGTACTTC.